This T cell receptor (beta chain) stems from a study of T-cell memory formation after mild COVID-19. Notes on the study in general: Later expanders leaned CD4+, whereas day 15 to 85 contracting clones were balanced CD4/CD8. CD4+ contracting clones lay mainly in CM and EM, CD8+ ones in EMRA.

It was 5'RACE with constant-segment primers that produced the TCR alpha and TCR beta cDNA libraries, which carried sample barcodes and UMIs. TCRdb called the 5' RACE reads again in MiXCR, with one record for every CDR3 protein. The sample lists around 470,000 distinct CDR3 sequences, 20% seen once, with 7.5% to 9.5% in the top ten. Only a few counts were recorded for this clonotype. Its matching antigen is unknown. Germline CDR1 SGHAT, CDR2 FQDESV (reference sequence). The CDR3 covers 13 residues. V lost 1 base to trimming and J lost 7 bases, with 11 bases between them. The source is an adult woman who had mild COVID-19 (a few samples of this study predate the infection). Cell type and time point are not known. Sequencing was performed on PBMCs or a T cell subset sorted from them (not recorded which). The V call is TRBV11-1, the J call TRBJ2-7, with D unresolved. The CDR3 sequence is CASSLGWPPEQYF. In nucleotides, the CDR3 is TGTGCCAGCAGCTTAGGCTGGCCGCCGGAGCAGTACTTC.